This TCR beta chain was recovered during a study of blood T cell repertoires in COVID-19. Study-level background: Recovery among Cohort 3 donors was established by two negative PCRs, clearance, or symptom resolution. PBMCs, B-cell-depleted T cells, or T cells were the source of the cDNA or gDNA that made up the material.

Individuals aged about 18 to 89 years were recruited from approximately 22 US areas. Assignment of participants to cohorts was predicated upon participant-reported clinical history. This CDR3 is 11 amino acids long. Germline CDR1 is DFQATT and CDR2 is SNEGSKA (reference sequence). V lost 5 bases and J 5 bases, leaving 9 bases between the germline ends. The method was immunoSEQ multiplex PCR; TCRdb's version includes in-frame clones alone and lacks a portion of them. Among approximately 140,000 clones listed, 84% were seen once. Sequenced material: PBMCs or T cells enriched from blood (not recorded which). The chain links TRBV20-1 to TRBJ1-1; D remains unclear. The receptor was isolated from a man aged 50 to 59 in a cohort exposed to, infected with or recovered from COVID-19 (not recorded which). This CDR3 reads CSALSATEAFF. Written as DNA, the CDR3 is TGCAGTGCTCTCTCTGCGACTGAAGCTTTCTTT.